The 32 T cell receptor beta chains below were found in one sample sequenced in a study of early T cells in non-severe SARS-CoV-2 infection. TCRdb reprocessed the 5' RACE reads via MiXCR and lists one record per CDR3 protein. The top ten hold around 2.8% of the sample, which has over 55,000 distinct CDR3 sequences, roughly 12% seen once. Sequencing was carried out using whole blood. These receptors originate from an adult who was a healthcare worker with PCR-confirmed SARS-CoV-2 infection or an uninfected control (not recorded which).

This clonotype was picked up many times. The V and J genes are TRBV9 and TRBJ2-1; D might be TRBD2 (6 bases). From germline, CDR1 is SGDLS and CDR2 YYNGEE. V lost 4 bases and J 9 bases, leaving 11 bases between the germline ends. The CDR3 is made up of 12 amino acids. This CDR3 reads CASSPGDGEQFF. For the CDR3, the DNA is TGTGCCAGCAGCCCGGGGGACGGTGAGCAGTTCTTC.

There are a few counts of this clonotype. J is TRBJ1-1 and V is TRBV7-9; tentative D call: TRBD1 (6 bases). Trimming cost V 0 bases and J 6 bases, with 17 bases left between them. Germline CDR1 is SEHNR and CDR2 is FQNEAQ (reference sequence). CDR3 length: 16 residues. The CDR3 region has the DNA TGTGCCAGCAGCTTAGCGACCCGAACAGGGCGGGCTGAAGCTTTCTTT. Translated: CASSLATRTGRAEAFF.

This clonotype was seen many times. The CDR3 is CASSQDGASGRLSYNEQFF. Written as DNA, the CDR3 is TGTGCCAGCAGCCAAGATGGCGCTAGCGGGAGGCTCTCCTACAATGAGCAGTTCTTC. The chain is built from TRBV14 and TRBJ2-1; 11 bases align to TRBD2. CDR3 length equals 19 residues. Per the germline V gene, CDR1 is SGHDN and CDR2 is FVKESK. The V and J ends lost 0 bases and 0 bases, in that order; junction bases with no gene match: 7.

This clonotype was detected a few times. The V and J genes are TRBV6-5 and TRBJ1-2; D is unresolved. V lost 4 bases and J 9 bases, leaving 21 bases between the germline ends. The CDR3 length is 15 residues. The germline CDR1 and CDR2 sequences are MNHEY and SVGAGI. As DNA, the CDR3 is TGTGCCAGCAGTTTCCAAACAGAAGGCCTACGAAGCTACACCTTC. It is translated as CASSFQTEGLRSYTF.

This clonotype came up many times. The chain employs TRBV7-2 and TRBJ2-7, with TRBD2 matching 9 bases. The CDR3 is 13 amino acids. The germline V gene has CDR1 SGHTA and CDR2 FQGNSA. The V and J ends lost 5 bases and 2 bases, in that order; junction bases with no gene match: 1. The CDR3: CASSTSGPYEQYF. In DNA form, the CDR3 reads TGTGCCAGCAGCACTAGCGGGCCCTACGAGCAGTACTTC.

This clonotype was observed at least ten times. V is TRBV15 and J is TRBJ1-1; no clear D. This CDR3 contains 13 residues. V was pared by 7 bases and J by 4 bases, with 13 bases between. Per the germline V gene, CDR1 is LNHNV and CDR2 is YYDKDF (reference sequence). CDR3 sequence: CATKQRLGTEAFF. The DNA for the CDR3 is TGTGCCACCAAACAGCGTCTGGGCACTGAAGCTTTCTTT.

This clonotype has a count of ten or more. The CDR3 region is CASSLALGDRGDPMNTEAFF. DNA for the CDR3: TGTGCCAGCAGCTTAGCGCTTGGGGACAGGGGGGACCCCATGAACACTGAAGCTTTCTTT. The chain recombines TRBV7-6 with TRBJ1-1; 11 bases agree with TRBD1. The CDR3 covers 20 residues. The junction had 12 bases not matched to a gene; V was cut back by 0 bases and J by 0 bases. Germline V lookup: CDR1 SGHVS, CDR2 FNYEAQ.

This clonotype was picked up a small number of times. The chain combines TRBV7-3 with TRBJ2-5; 11 bases align to TRBD1. The V gene's germline CDR1 is SGHTA and CDR2 FQGTGA. This CDR3 comprises 16 residues. Trimming took 5 bases from V and 5 from J; bases not matched to a gene: 10. In DNA form, the CDR3 reads TGTGCCAGCAGCCCCGGACAGGGGGCATGGTCGGAGACCCAGTACTTC. Residues: CASSPGQGAWSETQYF.

This clonotype was counted a single time. This chain links TRBV10-3 with TRBJ1-1; TRBD1 is a possible D gene (6 bases). Germline loops: CDR1 ENHRY, CDR2 SYGVKD. Trimming took 4 bases from V and 1 from J, leaving 10 bases between them. The length of the CDR3 is 14 residues. As DNA, the CDR3 is TGTGCCATCAGTGCGACAGGAGAGAACACTGAAGCTTTCTTT. Translation: CAISATGENTEAFF.

V is TRBV20-1 and J is TRBJ1-1, with D possibly being TRBD1 (5 bases). Germline V lookup: CDR1 DFQATT, CDR2 SNEGSKA (reference sequence). Trimming took off 4 bases at V and 0 bases at J, with 9 bases between the two ends. The CDR3 has 13 residues. The CDR3 DNA reads TGCAGTGCTATGGGGCCGATGAACACTGAAGCTTTCTTT. Amino acid sequence: CSAMGPMNTEAFF.

This clonotype occurred many times. The chain links TRBV6-6 to TRBJ1-4; D is unresolved. The CDR3 has 12 amino acids. Between the trimmed V and J ends, which lost 6 bases and 12 bases, there was a span of 14 bases. Germline lookup yields CDR1 MNHNY and CDR2 SVGAGI (reference sequence). The CDR3: CASSQPPEELFF. In nucleotides, the CDR3 is TGTGCCAGCAGCCAACCCCCGGAAGAACTGTTTTTT.

This clonotype was recorded a few times. This chain links TRBV28 with TRBJ2-7, with D possibly TRBD2 on 5 matching bases. In germline, CDR1 is MDHEN, CDR2 SYDVKM. This CDR3 comprises 12 residues. V was pared by 7 bases and J by 7 bases, with 14 bases between. The CDR3 protein is CASTAGVMEQYF. CDR3 DNA: TGTGCCAGCACCGCCGGGGTTATGGAGCAGTACTTC.

This clonotype was recorded at least ten times. V and J are TRBV5-1 and TRBJ2-3, with TRBD2 as a possible D gene (6 bases). Germline V CDR1 and CDR2: SGHRS, YFSETQ. The CDR3 runs to 15 residues. V lost 4 bases to trimming and J lost 3 bases, with 15 bases between them. The chain's CDR3 is CASSPQTGETDTQYF. The CDR3 coding sequence is TGCGCCAGCAGCCCGCAGACGGGAGAGACAGATACGCAGTATTTT. Variable domain in full (rest from reference TRBV5-1 and TRBJ2-3): KAGVTQTPRYLIKTRGQQVTLSCSPISGHRSVSWYQQTPGQGLQFLFEYFSETQRNKGNFPGRFSGRQFSNSRSEMNVSTLELGDSALYLCASSPQTGETDTQYFGPGTRLTVL.

The chain joins TRBV11-1 to TRBJ1-1; D is undetermined. Germline V lookup: CDR1 SGHAT, CDR2 FQDESV (reference sequence). V lost 4 bases, J lost 1 base, and 10 bases lay in between. The CDR3 has 14 amino acids. CDR3 bases: TGTGCCAGCAGCTCCCAGGCCTCGAACACTGAAGCTTTCTTT. Its protein product is CASSSQASNTEAFF.

This clonotype was found a few times. V gene TRBV30 combines with J gene TRBJ1-1; D is unclear. Between the trimmed V and J ends, which lost 2 bases and 0 bases, there was a span of 16 bases. The V gene's germline CDR1 is GTSNPN and CDR2 SVGIG (reference sequence). The CDR3 extends over 16 amino acids. CDR3 DNA: TGTGCCTGGAGTCCTCGATCGATCTTTATGAACACTGAAGCTTTCTTT. Its protein is CAWSPRSIFMNTEAFF.

This clonotype was detected many times. The J gene is TRBJ1-3, the V gene TRBV12-3 or TRBV12-4; D unclear. This CDR3 comprises 15 residues. The V end lost 8 bases, the J end lost 3 bases, and 17 bases lay between the germline ends. The CDR3 region is CASGWAGSNGNTIYF. CDR3 bases: TGTGCCAGCGGTTGGGCGGGGTCAAATGGAAACACCATATATTTT.

In its sample, this clonotype was seen many times. This rearrangement joins TRBV10-3 to TRBJ1-6; 8 positions agree with TRBD1. The CDR3 is 13 amino acids. CDR1 and CDR2 (germline): ENHRY, SYGVKD. V trimming: 7 bases; J trimming: 8 bases; junction bases outside the gene matches: 4. CDR3 loop: CAINGQGDSPLHF. CDR3 nucleotide sequence: TGTGCCATCAATGGACAGGGAGATTCACCCCTCCACTTT.

CDR3 region: CSVGSGRSYEQYF. Here the CDR3 DNA reads TGCAGCGTTGGTAGCGGGAGGTCCTACGAGCAGTACTTC. The chain joins TRBV29-1 to TRBJ2-7; 10 bases are shared with TRBD2. This CDR3 comprises 13 residues. Germline values: CDR1 SQVTM, CDR2 ANQGSEA. Trimming took 4 bases from V and 1 from J; bases not matched to a gene: 1.

The gene calls are TRBV2 and TRBJ1-1; D is unclear. The CDR3 extends over 15 amino acids. Per germline, CDR1 SNHLY and CDR2 FYNNEI. The ends were cut back, 1 base at V and 1 base at J, with 10 bases in the middle. For the CDR3, the DNA is TGTGCCAGCAGTGAAGGGGTAGGCCCGAACACTGAAGCTTTCTTT. It yields the protein CASSEGVGPNTEAFF.

This clonotype has a count of ten or more. V gene TRBV6-1 combines with J gene TRBJ1-5; D remains ambiguous. Trimming took off 1 base at V and 7 bases at J, with 11 bases between the two ends. Germline assignment: CDR1 MNHNS and CDR2 SASEGT. CDR3 length: 14 residues. This CDR3 reads CASSEVGVGQPQHF. The DNA for the CDR3 is TGTGCCAGCAGTGAAGTCGGGGTTGGGCAGCCCCAGCATTTT.

This clonotype appeared many times. One end of the junction is discordant with germline, which a read error may explain. This chain joins TRBV7-7 and TRBJ1-2; 12 positions match TRBD1. CDR1 and CDR2 from the germline V gene are SSHAT and FNYEAQ (reference sequence). CDR3 length: 14 amino acids. CDR3: CASSTGTGGDGYTF. In nucleotides, the CDR3 is TGTGCTAGCAGCACGGGGACAGGGGGCGATGGCTACACCTTC.

There are many counts of this clonotype. The chain links TRBV18 to TRBJ2-7; 7 bases fit TRBD2. This CDR3 spans 15 amino acids. In germline, CDR1 is KGHSH, CDR2 LQKENI. The V gene end was trimmed by 6 bases and the J gene end by 2 bases; junction bases not matched to a gene: 10. CDR3 DNA sequence: TGTGCCAGCTCTCCTGGGGCGGGAGATGCCTACGAGCAGTACTTC. Translating gives CASSPGAGDAYEQYF. Full variable domain (rest looked up from reference TRBV18 and TRBJ2-7): NAGVMQNPRHLVRRRGQEARLRCSPMKGHSHVYWYRQLPEEGLKFMVYLQKENIIDESGMPKERFSAEFPKEGPSILRIQQVVRGDSAAYFCASSPGAGDAYEQYFGPGTRLTVT.

This clonotype was seen ten or more times. The chain carries TRBV9 and TRBJ2-7, with 7 bases that match TRBD1. In germline, CDR1 is SGDLS, CDR2 YYNGEE. V shed 4 bases, J shed 3 bases, and the junction held 10 bases outside the gene matches. The CDR3 contains 15 residues. The CDR3 DNA follows: TGTGCCAGCAGCCCCGGGACAGAGGGCCTCTACGAGCAGTACTTC. It encodes CASSPGTEGLYEQYF.

Turning to this clonotype: A much larger clone differs by one base, so this may be a read error. This chain uses TRBV7-2 with TRBJ1-5; D gene unclear. This CDR3 comprises 13 residues. From germline, CDR1 is SGHTA and CDR2 FQGNSA. V was cut by 3 bases and J by 7 bases, with 10 bases left in between. The CDR3 nucleotides read TGTGCCAGCAGCTTGCGGGAGCAGCAGCCCCAGCATTTT. Residues: CASSLREQQPQHF.

The chain carries TRBV20-1 and TRBJ2-3; the match to TRBD2 covers 9 bases. The V gene's germline CDR1 is DFQATT and CDR2 SNEGSKA (reference sequence). Trimming removed 7 bases from V and 3 bases from J; junction bases left unmatched: 23. The CDR3 has 19 amino acids. CDR3 sequence: CSVPELAGPGAQGTDTQYF. The CDR3, as DNA: TGCAGTGTTCCCGAACTAGCGGGCCCCGGCGCCCAGGGGACAGATACGCAGTATTTT.

In this sample, this clonotype turned up many times. The V gene is TRBV7-9, the J gene TRBJ2-3; no clear D gene. The V gene lost 1 base and the J gene lost 0 bases, with 11 bases spanning the gap. The V gene's germline CDR1 is SEHNR and CDR2 FQNEAQ (reference sequence). This CDR3 region has 16 residues. Here the CDR3 DNA reads TGTGCCAGCAGCTTAGGGGGTCGGCGGAGCACAGATACGCAGTATTTT. Translating gives CASSLGGRRSTDTQYF.

The rearrangement joins TRBV9 to TRBJ1-5; D unresolved. Germline values: CDR1 SGDLS, CDR2 YYNGEE. V was pared by 0 bases and J by 0 bases, with 7 bases between. CDR3 size: 15 residues. CDR3 in amino acids: CASSVGAYSNQPQHF. The CDR3 DNA is TGTGCCAGCAGCGTAGGGGCTTATAGCAATCAGCCCCAGCATTTT.

For this clonotype: Given a much more abundant clone one base away, this may be a read error. The chain uses TRBV12-3 or TRBV12-4 and TRBJ2-3; 8 nucleotides match TRBD2. The trim removed 7 bases at V and 0 bases at J, leaving 3 bases unmatched. The CDR3 length is 14 residues. As DNA, the CDR3 is TGTGCCAGCAAGCGGGGGCCCAGCACAGATACGCAGTATTTT. Protein product: CASKRGPSTDTQYF.

This clonotype was detected many times. This chain's CDR3 is CASSLALGAGELFF. The CDR3 region has the DNA TGCGCCAGCAGCTTGGCGTTAGGGGCCGGGGAGCTGTTTTTT. The chain joins TRBV5-1 to TRBJ2-2, with D tentatively TRBD1 (5 bases). V lost 0 bases to trimming and J lost 6 bases, with 9 bases between them. The length of the CDR3 is 14 residues. CDR1 is SGHRS and CDR2 is YFSETQ in the germline V gene.

The chain carries TRBV9 and TRBJ2-7; TRBD2 matches 7 bases. The ends lost 3 bases at V and 2 bases at J; junction bases unmatched: 11. This CDR3 is 16 amino acids long. The germline CDR1 and CDR2 sequences are SGDLS and YYNGEE. CDR3 DNA sequence: TGTGCCAGCAGCGGAGGAGAGGGAGGGCAAGCCTACGAGCAGTACTTC. Its protein product is CASSGGEGGQAYEQYF.

This clonotype came up many times. The CDR3 DNA sequence: TGTGCCAGCTCCCGGACTAGCGGGGGGTACCAAGAGACCCAGTACTTC. Protein sequence: CASSRTSGGYQETQYF. The J gene is TRBJ2-5, the V gene TRBV18; 14 bases match TRBD2. The CDR3 has 16 residues. Trimming took 6 bases from V and 0 from J; bases not matched to a gene: 3. Germline CDR1 and CDR2: KGHSH and LQKENI.

This clonotype was picked up many times. The V and J genes are TRBV30 and TRBJ1-3; no clear D. The CDR3 covers 16 residues. V shed 2 bases and J shed 0 bases, with 14 bases lying between them. CDR1 and CDR2 (germline): GTSNPN, SVGIG (reference sequence). The CDR3 sequence is CAWSIGKVPSGNTIYF. The CDR3 DNA reads TGTGCCTGGAGTATAGGGAAGGTACCCTCTGGAAACACCATATATTTT.